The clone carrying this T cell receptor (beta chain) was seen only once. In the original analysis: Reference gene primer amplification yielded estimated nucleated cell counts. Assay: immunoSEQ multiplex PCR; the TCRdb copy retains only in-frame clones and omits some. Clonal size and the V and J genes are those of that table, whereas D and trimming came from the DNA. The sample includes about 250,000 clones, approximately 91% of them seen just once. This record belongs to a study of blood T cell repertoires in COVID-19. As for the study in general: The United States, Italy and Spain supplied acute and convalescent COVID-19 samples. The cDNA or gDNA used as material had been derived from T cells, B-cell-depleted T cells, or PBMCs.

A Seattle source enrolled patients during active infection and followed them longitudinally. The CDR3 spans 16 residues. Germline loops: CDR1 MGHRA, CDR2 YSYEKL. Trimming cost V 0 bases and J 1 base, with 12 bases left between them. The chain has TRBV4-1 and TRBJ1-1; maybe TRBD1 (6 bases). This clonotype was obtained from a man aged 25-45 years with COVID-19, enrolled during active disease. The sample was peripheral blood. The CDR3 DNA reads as TGCGCCAGCAGCCAAGATCCAGGGGCTACGAACACTGAAGCTTTCTTT. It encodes CASSQDPGATNTEAFF.